The next 32 T cell receptor beta chains were all read from a single sample in a study of chemoradiotherapy in HPV16-positive cancers. Some clones are missing from TCRdb's copy, which holds only in-frame ones; the method was immunoSEQ multiplex PCR. The sample has several thousand clones; roughly 80% are singletons. This material consisted of tumor tissue, taken from a patient who underwent chemoradiotherapy. These receptors came from a human donor with HPV-associated anogenital cancer.

The chain links TRBV7-6 to TRBJ1-5; D is ambiguous. The CDR3 is 16 amino acids. Germline CDR1 reads SGHVS; CDR2 reads FNYEAQ. V lost 1 base and J lost 0, with 10 bases in between. CDR3 DNA: TGTGCCAGCAGCTTAGACCCAGACCTTAGCAATCAGCCCCAGCATTTT. It encodes CASSLDPDLSNQPQHF.

This chain uses TRBV4-3 with TRBJ1-5; no firm D call. Germline-derived CDR1 and CDR2 are LGHNA and YSLEER. Trimming took off 0 bases at V and 0 bases at J, with 9 bases between the two ends. The CDR3 extends over 16 amino acids. This chain's CDR3 is CASSQDNEISNQPQHF. The CDR3 coding sequence is TGCGCCAGCAGCCAAGATAACGAGATTAGCAATCAGCCCCAGCATTTT.

Only one count was recorded for this clone. The CDR3 reads CASRGNPGQGYEQYF. The CDR3 DNA reads TGTGCCAGCAGGGGGAACCCGGGACAGGGCTACGAGCAGTACTTC. V gene TRBV6-5 combines with J gene TRBJ2-7; 9 bases line up with TRBD1. Germline V lookup: CDR1 MNHEY, CDR2 SVGAGI. With 6 bases clipped from V and 3 bases from J, the junction kept 9 bases outside the gene matches. This CDR3 has 15 residues.

This clone was counted a few times. The CDR3 coding sequence is TGTGCCAGCAGCTTGCGCCGGGACACAAGCACAGATACGCAGTATTTT. As protein: CASSLRRDTSTDTQYF. V gene TRBV5-4 combines with J gene TRBJ2-3; tentatively, D is TRBD1 (6 bases). In germline, CDR1 is SGHNT, CDR2 YYREEE (reference sequence). Trimming removed 1 base at V and 0 bases at J, with 12 bases between. The CDR3 is 16 amino acids.

The gene calls are TRBV4-2 and TRBJ2-6, with D uncertain. CDR1 and CDR2 (germline): LGHNA, YNFKEQ. Trimming shortened V by 0 bases and J by 0 bases, and 6 bases separated the two germline ends. This CDR3 is built from 16 residues. This chain's CDR3 is CASSQDSSSGANVLTF. CDR3 DNA: TGTGCCAGCAGCCAAGATTCGAGCTCTGGGGCCAACGTCCTGACTTTC.

This clone was seen a handful of times. The chain couples TRBV27 to TRBJ1-1; D perhaps matches TRBD1 (6 bases). The V end lost 5 bases, the J end lost 3 bases, and 16 bases lay between the germline ends. The CDR3 sequence is 15 residues long. Per the germline V gene, CDR1 is MNHEY and CDR2 is SMNVEV (reference sequence). The DNA of the CDR3 is TGTGCCAGCAGTCAAACCGGACAGTCGCACACTGAAGCTTTCTTT. Protein product: CASSQTGQSHTEAFF.

The rearrangement joins TRBV7-3 to TRBJ2-6; maybe TRBD2 (6 bases). V was pared by 5 bases and J by 2 bases, with 7 bases between. CDR1 SGHTA and CDR2 FQGTGA come from the germline V gene. CDR3 length: 14 amino acids. The CDR3 coding sequence is TGTGCCAGCAGCGGGACTGCTGGGGCCAACGTCCTGACTTTC. Translating gives CASSGTAGANVLTF.

The rearrangement uses TRBV11-2 and TRBJ1-2; unclear D gene. V shed 0 bases and J shed 5 bases, with 7 bases lying between them. The CDR3 runs to 13 residues. Germline lookup yields CDR1 SGHAT and CDR2 FQNNGV. CDR3 in DNA: TGTGCCAGCAGCTTAGATTCCGTTTATGGCTACACCTTC. Amino acids: CASSLDSVYGYTF.

This clone was picked up one time. This chain uses TRBV2 with TRBJ1-1, with a weak D call TRBD1 (5 bases). Germline CDR1 SNHLY, CDR2 FYNNEI. Trimming took 3 bases from V and 5 from J, leaving 10 bases between them. The CDR3 has 13 amino acids. Here the CDR3 DNA reads TGTGCCAGCAGTGATTTGGGGGAGACTGAAGCTTTCTTT. This sequence encodes CASSDLGETEAFF.

This clone has just a few counts. The V call is TRBV7-8, the J call TRBJ1-1; TRBD1 might be the D (5 bases). The length of the CDR3 is 15 residues. Deletions cut 5 bases from V and 6 bases from J, with 19 bases between. From germline, CDR1 is SGHVS and CDR2 FQNEAQ. The CDR3 DNA sequence: TGTGCCAGCAGCCGTAATCCGGACAATCTTCCTGAAGCTTTCTTT. The encoded protein is CASSRNPDNLPEAFF.

The rearrangement uses TRBV14 and TRBJ1-6; TRBD1 is a possible D gene (6 bases). Trimming removed 3 bases from V and 9 bases from J, with 18 bases in between. The CDR3 is made up of 16 amino acids. Germline V CDR1 and CDR2: SGHDN, FVKESK. The CDR3 protein is CASSHRDIAWGSPLHF. The CDR3 DNA reads TGTGCCAGCAGCCACAGGGACATCGCCTGGGGTTCACCCCTCCACTTT.

J is TRBJ1-2 and V is TRBV7-9; D gene ambiguous. This CDR3 contains 16 residues. Germline assignment: CDR1 SEHNR and CDR2 FQNEAQ (reference sequence). The V gene lost 1 base and the J gene lost 1 base, with 13 bases spanning the gap. The CDR3 region is CASSLEVRQVNYGYTF. In DNA form, the CDR3 reads TGTGCCAGCAGCTTAGAAGTAAGACAAGTTAACTATGGCTACACCTTC.

V and J are TRBV7-9 and TRBJ2-7, with D maybe TRBD2 (5 bases). The CDR3 is 14 residues long. V was pared by 1 base and J by 1 base, with 8 bases between. Per the germline V gene, CDR1 is SEHNR and CDR2 is FQNEAQ (reference sequence). The DNA of the CDR3 is TGTGCCAGCAGCTTAGACGGAGGATCCTACGAGCAGTACTTC. It is translated as CASSLDGGSYEQYF.

This clone was picked up a small number of times. The J gene is TRBJ2-5, the V gene TRBV29-1; D gene unclear. Germline V gene lookup returns CDR1 SQVTM and CDR2 ANQGSEA. Trimming shortened V by 4 bases and J by 3 bases, and 9 bases separated the two germline ends. The CDR3 totals 12 residues. The CDR3 bases are TGCAGCGTTGTGTCAGCAAAAGAGACCCAGTACTTC. Its translation is CSVVSAKETQYF.

This chain joins TRBV7-6 and TRBJ1-5; 7 positions agree with TRBD1. Looked up from germline, CDR1 is SGHVS and CDR2 is FNYEAQ. Trimming at V came to 4 bases and at J to 6 bases, leaving 6 bases not matched to a gene. The CDR3 length is 14 residues. This CDR3 reads CASSSRQGGQPQHF. The CDR3, as DNA: TGTGCCAGCAGCTCCAGACAGGGAGGTCAGCCCCAGCATTTT.

The J gene is TRBJ2-2, the V gene TRBV9; D is uncertain. The germline V gene encodes CDR1 SGDLS and CDR2 YYNGEE. The CDR3 contains 15 residues. V gave up 2 bases and J gave up 4 bases, with 12 bases separating them. Written as DNA, the CDR3 is TGTGCCAGCAGCGTCGGGCCGCCGGGCACCGGGGAGCTGTTTTTT. Translated, it gives CASSVGPPGTGELFF.

This clone was seen only a few times. This chain links TRBV28 with TRBJ1-1; 8 bases map to TRBD1. The CDR3 runs 16 residues. CDR1 is MDHEN and CDR2 is SYDVKM in the germline V gene. After removal of 5 bases from V and 0 bases from J, the junction contained 8 bases not matched to a gene. The CDR3 protein is CASSLLQGAVNTEAFF. The CDR3 bases are TGTGCCAGCAGTCTACTTCAGGGGGCGGTGAACACTGAAGCTTTCTTT.

This rearrangement joins TRBV6-1 to TRBJ1-5; D is ambiguous. V lost 3 bases and J 0 bases, leaving 12 bases between the germline ends. The length of the CDR3 is 16 residues. Germline loops: CDR1 MNHNS, CDR2 SASEGT. Written as DNA, the CDR3 is TGTGCCAGCAGTGACGAGCTTTACCTTAGCAATCAGCCCCAGCATTTT. The encoded protein is CASSDELYLSNQPQHF.

The V gene is TRBV2, the J gene TRBJ1-2; D not certain. V was clipped by 5 bases and J by 6 bases, with 4 bases between them. CDR3 length: 10 residues. Germline V gives CDR1 SNHLY, CDR2 FYNNEI. CDR3 sequence reads: CASSRDGYTF. CDR3 sequence (DNA): TGTGCCAGCAGTCGAGATGGCTACACCTTC.

The chain uses TRBV2 and TRBJ2-1; D might be TRBD2 (5 bases). The length of the CDR3 is 13 residues. V was shortened by 11 bases and J by 4 bases, with 15 bases between the two germline ends. The germline gives CDR1 SNHLY, CDR2 FYNNEI. The chain's CDR3 is CAGWARGYNEQFF. CDR3 DNA sequence: TGTGCCGGCTGGGCTCGGGGATACAATGAGCAGTTCTTC.

The chain has TRBV29-1 and TRBJ1-2; 9 bases match TRBD1. The CDR3 is 15 residues long. Germline CDR1 is SQVTM and CDR2 is ANQGSEA. V shed 8 bases and J 0 bases; nucleotides not matched to a gene: 10. The CDR3 bases are TGCAGCTCGCTGAGACAGGGGGACCCTAACTATGGCTACACCTTC. Translating it yields CSSLRQGDPNYGYTF.

The rearrangement links TRBV7-2 to TRBJ2-1; TRBD2 aligns across 12 bases. CDR1 SGHTA and CDR2 FQGNSA come from the germline V gene. Trimming at V came to 5 bases and at J to 9 bases, leaving 5 bases not matched to a gene. The CDR3 has 14 amino acids. The CDR3 bases are TGTGCCAGCAGCCACGGACTAGCGGGAACTGAGCAGTTCTTC. It specifies CASSHGLAGTEQFF.

The chain is built from TRBV2 and TRBJ1-2; D is perhaps TRBD1 (5 bases). Germline V CDR1 and CDR2: SNHLY, FYNNEI. The CDR3 covers 16 residues. V gave up 10 bases and J gave up 3 bases, with 24 bases separating them. The CDR3 sequence is CAINGAPGRRDYGYTF. The CDR3 coding sequence is TGTGCCATTAATGGGGCACCCGGGCGCAGGGACTATGGCTACACCTTC.

This clone was observed once. J is TRBJ1-2 and V is TRBV29-1; a weak D match, TRBD1 (5 bases). V lost 7 bases to trimming and J lost 4 bases, with 16 bases between them. Germline loops: CDR1 SQVTM, CDR2 ANQGSEA. This CDR3 is 13 amino acids long. In nucleotides, the CDR3 is TGCAGCGCCCTAGAGGGGCTTTCCTATGGCTACACCTTC. This translates into CSALEGLSYGYTF. The full variable domain, rest sourced from reference TRBV29-1 and TRBJ1-2, is SAVISQKPSRDICQRGTSLTIQCQVDSQVTMMFWYRQQPGQSLTLIATANQGSEATYESGFVIDKFPISRPNLTFSTLTVSNMSPEDSSIYLCSALEGLSYGYTFGSGTRLTVV.

This clone was recorded only once. This rearrangement joins TRBV11-3 to TRBJ2-2; D remains ambiguous. V was shortened by 0 bases and J by 3 bases, with 11 bases between the two germline ends. CDR1 is SGHNT, CDR2 YENEEA, per germline. The CDR3 has 16 amino acids. The CDR3 DNA reads TGTGCCAGCAGCTTAGATGTGAAGGGCGACACCGGGGAGCTGTTTTTT. Protein sequence: CASSLDVKGDTGELFF.

The DNA for the CDR3 is TGTGCCAGTAGCTCGTCCCGGGGGGGTTACTACAATGAGCAGTTCTTC. Its protein product is CASSSSRGGYYNEQFF. This chain connects TRBV19 to TRBJ2-1; 8 bases agree with TRBD2. With 6 bases clipped from V and 3 bases from J, the junction kept 10 bases outside the gene matches. The CDR3 totals 16 residues. CDR1 and CDR2 (germline): LNHDA, SQIVND (reference sequence).

The chain recombines TRBV2 with TRBJ1-1; 8 bases match TRBD1. Germline-derived CDR1 and CDR2 are SNHLY and FYNNEI. CDR3 size: 13 residues. The V gene end was trimmed by 5 bases and the J gene end by 4 bases; junction bases not matched to a gene: 3. The CDR3, as DNA: TGTGCCAGCAGTCCCACAGGGGGCACTGAAGCTTTCTTT. Protein: CASSPTGGTEAFF.

The chain couples TRBV19 to TRBJ2-7; 9 bases agree with TRBD1. J was trimmed by 3 bases and V by 5 bases; bases with no gene match: 5. The germline CDR1 and CDR2 sequences are LNHDA and SQIVND (reference sequence). There are 14 residues in the CDR3. In nucleotides, the CDR3 is TGTGCCAGTAGTGACAGGGGGTCTTTCTACGAGCAGTACTTC. It encodes CASSDRGSFYEQYF.

The table lists this clone with a few counts. The rearrangement uses TRBV5-1 and TRBJ1-2; 7 bases are shared with TRBD1. The CDR3 runs 14 residues. The V and J ends lost 0 bases and 2 bases, in that order; junction bases with no gene match: 1. Per the germline V gene, CDR1 is SGHRS and CDR2 is YFSETQ. The CDR3, as DNA: TGCGCCAGCAGCTTGGGGACAGGAAACTATGGCTACACCTTC. Amino acid sequence: CASSLGTGNYGYTF.

V is TRBV5-6 and J is TRBJ2-5; perhaps TRBD1 as D (6 bases). The CDR3 length is 13 residues. From germline, CDR1 is SGHDT and CDR2 YYEEEE. V lost 4 bases to trimming and J lost 5 bases, with 12 bases between them. CDR3 nucleotide sequence: TGTGCCAGCAGCATACAGGGTGCTGAGACCCAGTACTTC. Translated: CASSIQGAETQYF.

This sequence joins TRBV27 and TRBJ1-1; TRBD1 might be the D (6 bases). The V and J ends lost 6 bases and 1 base respectively, with 15 bases between them. Germline CDR1 and CDR2: MNHEY and SMNVEV (reference sequence). This CDR3 has 15 residues. CDR3: CASRYITGRNTEAFF. The CDR3 region has the DNA TGTGCCAGCAGGTATATTACAGGGAGGAACACTGAAGCTTTCTTT.

This clone was counted only a few times. The rearrangement uses TRBV28 and TRBJ2-5; D remains unclear. From germline, CDR1 is MDHEN and CDR2 SYDVKM. This CDR3 region has 13 residues. V was pared by 1 base and J by 4 bases, with 7 bases between. The CDR3 bases are TGTGCCAGCAGTTTATACCTGGGAGAGACCCAGTACTTC. The encoded protein is CASSLYLGETQYF.